This T cell receptor beta chain was captured in a study of response to subunit inactivated influenza vaccine. CDR1 DFQATT and CDR2 SNEGSKA come from the germline V gene (reference sequence). V trimming: 5 bases; J trimming: 4 bases; junction bases outside the gene matches: 1. This CDR3 is built from 13 residues. Whole-study results and caveats: Authors suggested each seasonal influenza vaccination recruits few new T cells.

TCRdb analysed the RT-PCR reads with MiXCR anew, one entry per CDR3 protein. The sample lists hundreds of thousands of distinct CDR3 sequences; about 15% were seen once. In regard to this clonotype: Antigen: not known.

The TCR sequence derives from a man aged 45-65 years who received an inactivated influenza vaccine. Sequenced material: PBMCs from blood, taken 14 days before vaccination. J is TRBJ2-1 and V is TRBV20-1, with TRBD1 identical over 11 bases. DNA of the CDR3: TGCAGTGCTTGGGACAGGGGGTACAATGAGCAGTTCTTC. Amino acids: CSAWDRGYNEQFF.